The rows below give T cell receptor beta chains drawn from one sample of a study of vaccination and CD4 T cells after COVID-19. Antigen specificity for these receptors is unknown. TCRdb used MiXCR to reprocess the PCR reads, holding one entry per CDR3 protein. The sample lists around 16,000 distinct CDR3 sequences, approximately 52% occurring once. This material consisted of CD4+ T cells from blood, cultured in vitro, taken before SARS-CoV-2 vaccination. The receptors originated from a human donor who had recovered from COVID-19. Each CDR3 is given with its conserved first and last residue. The order of the fields is V gene, J gene, clone size, D gene, CDR3 DNA, CDR3 protein. D genes are given only for firm matches. A clone size is listed for some rows: how often the clone was seen (once, few, many), or a class if it is expanded.

V gene: TRBV11-2
J gene: TRBJ1-6
clone size: few
D gene: NA
CDR3 DNA: TGTGCCAGCAGCTTAGACAGGGGCCTACCCCTCCACTTT
CDR3 protein: CASSLDRGLPLHF

V gene: TRBV19
J gene: TRBJ1-2
clone size: NA
D gene: NA
CDR3 DNA: TGTGCCAGTAGTATAGACCCGGCGCGGGGCGGCTACACCTTC
CDR3 protein: CASSIDPARGGYTF

V gene: TRBV20-1
J gene: TRBJ2-3
clone size: NA
D gene: TRBD2
CDR3 DNA: TGCAGTGCGGGGGGGAGCACTGGGGGGACAGATACGCAGTATTTT
CDR3 protein: CSAGGSTGGTDTQYF

V gene: TRBV6-1
J gene: TRBJ1-2
clone size: NA
D gene: TRBD1
CDR3 DNA: TGTGCCAGCAGACAGGGGGCATGGGGCTACACCTTC
CDR3 protein: CASRQGAWGYTF

V gene: TRBV6-2/TRBV6-3
J gene: TRBJ2-5
clone size: NA
D gene: TRBD2
CDR3 DNA: TGTGCCAGCAGTTCTAGACTTAAACCGGGAGGAGAGACCCAGTACTTC
CDR3 protein: CASSSRLKPGGETQYF

V gene: TRBV19
J gene: TRBJ2-5
clone size: few
D gene: NA
CDR3 DNA: TGTGCCAGTAGTAGCGGGGAGACCCAGTACTTC
CDR3 protein: CASSSGETQYF

V gene: TRBV10-3
J gene: TRBJ2-3
clone size: NA
D gene: TRBD2
CDR3 DNA: TGTGCCATAAAGCGGGAGTTGGGAACAGATACGCAGTATTTT
CDR3 protein: CAIKRELGTDTQYF

V gene: TRBV12-3/TRBV12-4
J gene: TRBJ1-5
clone size: NA
D gene: NA
CDR3 DNA: TGTGCCAGCAGTTTGCGGCAGAATCAGCCCCAGCATTTT
CDR3 protein: CASSLRQNQPQHF

V gene: TRBV6-2/TRBV6-3
J gene: TRBJ2-7
clone size: NA
D gene: TRBD2
CDR3 DNA: TGTGCCAGCCACGAGAATCATCTAGCGGGGGCCTACTCCTACGAGCAGTACTTC
CDR3 protein: CASHENHLAGAYSYEQYF

V gene: TRBV19
J gene: TRBJ2-3
clone size: NA
D gene: TRBD2
CDR3 DNA: TGTGCCAGTAGTTTGGGGGGGGTCGGGACAGATACGCAGTATTTT
CDR3 protein: CASSLGGVGTDTQYF

V gene: TRBV7-9
J gene: TRBJ1-1
clone size: NA
D gene: NA
CDR3 DNA: TGTGCCAGCAGCTTGTCCCTTTACAGGGCGATGCGGGACACTGAAGCTTTCTTT
CDR3 protein: CASSLSLYRAMRDTEAFF

V gene: TRBV25-1
J gene: TRBJ1-1
clone size: NA
D gene: NA
CDR3 DNA: TGTGCCAGCAGCGACCGACAGGAGAACACTGAAGCTTTCTTT
CDR3 protein: CASSDRQENTEAFF

V gene: TRBV12-3/TRBV12-4
J gene: TRBJ2-1
clone size: few
D gene: TRBD2
CDR3 DNA: TGTGCCAGCCGGACTAGCGGGATCTATGAGCAGTTCTTC
CDR3 protein: CASRTSGIYEQFF

V gene: TRBV19
J gene: TRBJ1-6
clone size: NA
D gene: TRBD1
CDR3 DNA: TGTGCCAGTAGTACAAGGGACAGGGGGAATTCACCCCTCCACTTT
CDR3 protein: CASSTRDRGNSPLHF

V gene: TRBV7-2
J gene: TRBJ1-3
clone size: NA
D gene: NA
CDR3 DNA: TGTGCCAGCAGCTTGTCCGGGGGGGGCGACGGAAACACCATATATTTT
CDR3 protein: CASSLSGGGDGNTIYF

V gene: TRBV6-2/TRBV6-3
J gene: TRBJ1-6
clone size: NA
D gene: NA
CDR3 DNA: TGTGCCAGCAGTTACGATACTCATCTGGAACCCCTCCACTTT
CDR3 protein: CASSYDTHLEPLHF

V gene: TRBV12-3/TRBV12-4
J gene: TRBJ2-1
clone size: NA
D gene: TRBD2
CDR3 DNA: TGTGCCAGCAGTCATACTAGCGGGATCCCTAATGAGCAGTTCTTC
CDR3 protein: CASSHTSGIPNEQFF

V gene: TRBV19
J gene: TRBJ1-2
clone size: NA
D gene: TRBD1
CDR3 DNA: TGTGCCAGTATCGAAACCGACAGGGGGTATGGCTACACCTTC
CDR3 protein: CASIETDRGYGYTF

V gene: TRBV5-1
J gene: TRBJ2-5
clone size: NA
D gene: NA
CDR3 DNA: TGCGCCAGCAGCTTAACAAGCCTAGGTCCGGAGACCCAGTACTTC
CDR3 protein: CASSLTSLGPETQYF

V gene: TRBV2
J gene: TRBJ1-5
clone size: NA
D gene: TRBD1
CDR3 DNA: TGTGCCAGCAGCCAACAGGGGGCAGAGCCCCAGCATTTT
CDR3 protein: CASSQQGAEPQHF

V gene: TRBV11-2
J gene: TRBJ1-3
clone size: NA
D gene: NA
CDR3 DNA: TGTGCCAGCAGTTCCCAGGGAAACACCATATATTTT
CDR3 protein: CASSSQGNTIYF

V gene: TRBV9
J gene: TRBJ2-3
clone size: NA
D gene: TRBD1
CDR3 DNA: TGTGCCAGCAGCGTTACAGGGGCTTCCACAGATACGCAGTATTTT
CDR3 protein: CASSVTGASTDTQYF

V gene: TRBV5-1
J gene: TRBJ1-2
clone size: few
D gene: TRBD1
CDR3 DNA: TGCGCCAGCAGCTCCCAAGGGGGCGGCTACACCTTC
CDR3 protein: CASSSQGGGYTF

V gene: TRBV15
J gene: TRBJ1-4
clone size: NA
D gene: NA
CDR3 DNA: TGTGCCACCAGGGGGAATGAAAAACTGTTTTTT
CDR3 protein: CATRGNEKLFF

V gene: TRBV24-1
J gene: TRBJ2-1
clone size: few
D gene: TRBD2
CDR3 DNA: TGTGCCACCAGTGACCCTTCTAGCGGGGGGTACAATGAGCAGTTCTTC
CDR3 protein: CATSDPSSGGYNEQFF

V gene: TRBV20-1
J gene: TRBJ2-2
clone size: few
D gene: TRBD1
CDR3 DNA: TGCAGTGCTAGTGACAGGGTTCGCACCGGGGAGCTGTTTTTT
CDR3 protein: CSASDRVRTGELFF

V gene: TRBV5-1
J gene: TRBJ1-5
clone size: few
D gene: NA
CDR3 DNA: TGCGCCAGCAGCCTGAGCAGGAGCAGCAATCAGCCCCAGCATTTT
CDR3 protein: CASSLSRSSNQPQHF

V gene: TRBV12-3/TRBV12-4
J gene: TRBJ1-6
clone size: NA
D gene: NA
CDR3 DNA: TGTGCCAGCAGTTTTTCGGGTGTCGGCTCCTATAATTCACCCCTCCACTTT
CDR3 protein: CASSFSGVGSYNSPLHF

V gene: TRBV6-5
J gene: TRBJ2-7
clone size: NA
D gene: NA
CDR3 DNA: TGTGCCAGCAGTTCTCAAAGGGGTGGAAACGAGCAGTACTTC
CDR3 protein: CASSSQRGGNEQYF

V gene: TRBV20-1
J gene: TRBJ1-3
clone size: NA
D gene: TRBD1
CDR3 DNA: TGCAGTGCTACAAAGACAGGGGGCAGCTCTGGAAACACCATATATTTT
CDR3 protein: CSATKTGGSSGNTIYF

V gene: TRBV19
J gene: TRBJ2-1
clone size: NA
D gene: TRBD2
CDR3 DNA: TGTGCCAGTAGTGCCGAGGGACTAGCGTGGAATGAGCAGTTCTTC
CDR3 protein: CASSAEGLAWNEQFF

V gene: TRBV7-8
J gene: TRBJ2-1
clone size: NA
D gene: TRBD2
CDR3 DNA: TGTGCCAGCAGCTTAGCCGGGGGGACCTACAATGAGCAGTTCTTC
CDR3 protein: CASSLAGGTYNEQFF

V gene: TRBV6-2/TRBV6-3
J gene: TRBJ1-5
clone size: NA
D gene: NA
CDR3 DNA: TGTGCGGCTGCAGGGGAGACGGTCGGTCAGCCCCAGCATTTT
CDR3 protein: CAAAGETVGQPQHF

V gene: TRBV29-1
J gene: TRBJ2-1
clone size: few
D gene: NA
CDR3 DNA: TGCAGCGTTGTTTTGACAGGCCTCTCCTACAATGAGCAGTTCTTC
CDR3 protein: CSVVLTGLSYNEQFF

V gene: TRBV20-1
J gene: TRBJ2-2
clone size: NA
D gene: NA
CDR3 DNA: TGCAGTGCTAGAGATTATGCCCGCGGGCGGACCGGGGAGCTGTTTTTT
CDR3 protein: CSARDYARGRTGELFF

V gene: TRBV7-2
J gene: TRBJ2-2
clone size: NA
D gene: NA
CDR3 DNA: TGTGCCAGCAGCTGGGCCGGGCAGGGTAACACCGGGGAGCTGTTTTTT
CDR3 protein: CASSWAGQGNTGELFF

V gene: TRBV6-2/TRBV6-3
J gene: TRBJ2-2
clone size: NA
D gene: NA
CDR3 DNA: TGTGCCAGCAAGACGGAGAGTGAGGGGACCCCCGGGGAGCTGTTTTTT
CDR3 protein: CASKTESEGTPGELFF

V gene: TRBV5-4
J gene: TRBJ1-2
clone size: NA
D gene: NA
CDR3 DNA: TGTGCCAGCAGCCGCGAGGCCTCCCTTAACTATGGCTACACCTTC
CDR3 protein: CASSREASLNYGYTF

V gene: TRBV7-3
J gene: TRBJ2-2
clone size: NA
D gene: NA
CDR3 DNA: TGTGCCAGCAGCTTAAATGCGGGGAAGAACACCGGGGAGCTGTTTTTT
CDR3 protein: CASSLNAGKNTGELFF

V gene: TRBV20-1
J gene: TRBJ1-1
clone size: few
D gene: NA
CDR3 DNA: TGCAGTGCTAGAGCCGGTACACGACAGAACACTGAAGCTTTCTTT
CDR3 protein: CSARAGTRQNTEAFF

V gene: TRBV6-1
J gene: TRBJ2-1
clone size: NA
D gene: TRBD1
CDR3 DNA: TGTGCCAGCACCGATTACAGGGGCAATGAGCAGTTCTTC
CDR3 protein: CASTDYRGNEQFF

V gene: TRBV6-1
J gene: TRBJ2-7
clone size: NA
D gene: NA
CDR3 DNA: TGTGCCAGCAGTGAAGCGGTGAGTGGACACGAGCAGTACTTC
CDR3 protein: CASSEAVSGHEQYF

V gene: TRBV2
J gene: TRBJ1-6
clone size: NA
D gene: NA
CDR3 DNA: TGTGCCAGCAGCCCAACAGGGTATGGGTCACCCCTCCACTTT
CDR3 protein: CASSPTGYGSPLHF

V gene: TRBV2
J gene: TRBJ1-2
clone size: NA
D gene: NA
CDR3 DNA: TGTGCCAGCAGTGAACGGACATCTCCCACGGAGGGTAACTATGGCTACACCTTC
CDR3 protein: CASSERTSPTEGNYGYTF

V gene: TRBV6-1
J gene: TRBJ1-1
clone size: few
D gene: NA
CDR3 DNA: TGTGCCAGCAGAGAGGGACCGAGGAACACTGAAGCTTTCTTT
CDR3 protein: CASREGPRNTEAFF

V gene: TRBV20-1
J gene: TRBJ2-7
clone size: few
D gene: NA
CDR3 DNA: TGCAGTGCTAGAGGGAATACCCATGGCGGCAGCTCCTACGAGCAGTACTTC
CDR3 protein: CSARGNTHGGSSYEQYF

V gene: TRBV20-1
J gene: TRBJ2-1
clone size: NA
D gene: TRBD2
CDR3 DNA: TGCAGTACCGCGAGGACTAGTTTATTCGATGAGCAGTTCTTC
CDR3 protein: CSTARTSLFDEQFF

V gene: TRBV7-8
J gene: TRBJ2-7
clone size: NA
D gene: NA
CDR3 DNA: TGTGCCAGCAGCTTAGGGGCCAGATCCTACGAGCAGTACTTC
CDR3 protein: CASSLGARSYEQYF

V gene: TRBV7-2
J gene: TRBJ2-1
clone size: NA
D gene: TRBD2
CDR3 DNA: TGTGCCAGCAGCTTAGTTCTAGCGGGGGCCAATGAGCAGTTCTTC
CDR3 protein: CASSLVLAGANEQFF

V gene: TRBV2
J gene: TRBJ1-1
clone size: NA
D gene: NA
CDR3 DNA: TGTGCCAGCAGGTTAGCCGGGGTTAACACTGAAGCTTTCTTT
CDR3 protein: CASRLAGVNTEAFF

V gene: TRBV7-9
J gene: TRBJ2-2
clone size: few
D gene: TRBD2
CDR3 DNA: TGTGCCAGCAGCTTAGTGCGGACTAGCGGACCGAACACCGGGGAGCTGTTTTTT
CDR3 protein: CASSLVRTSGPNTGELFF

V gene: TRBV7-3
J gene: TRBJ1-1
clone size: few
D gene: NA
CDR3 DNA: TGTGCCAGCAGCGCGACAGTGAACACTGAAGCTTTCTTT
CDR3 protein: CASSATVNTEAFF

V gene: TRBV19
J gene: TRBJ1-5
clone size: NA
D gene: NA
CDR3 DNA: TGTGCCAGTAGTACCCCCGAAAGGGCCCCAGTGGCCCAGCATTTT
CDR3 protein: CASSTPERAPVAQHF

V gene: TRBV5-1
J gene: TRBJ2-1
clone size: NA
D gene: TRBD2
CDR3 DNA: TGCGCCAGCGGGACCCTAGCGGGGGGGCGTAATGAGCAGTTCTTC
CDR3 protein: CASGTLAGGRNEQFF

V gene: TRBV19
J gene: TRBJ1-2
clone size: NA
D gene: TRBD1
CDR3 DNA: TGTGCCAGTAGTCCGGGGGCACAGGGGTTCTATGGCTACACCTTC
CDR3 protein: CASSPGAQGFYGYTF